This TCR beta chain was identified in a study of brain metastases from non-small cell lung cancer. J was trimmed by 5 bases and V by 1 base; bases with no gene match: 6. Per the germline V gene, CDR1 is LNHNV and CDR2 is YYDKDF (reference sequence). The CDR3 has 16 amino acids. About this clone: At the DNA level, this CDR3 is encoded by other sequences in the same sample as well.

TCRdb's table, derived via immunoSEQ multiplex PCR, lists solely in-frame clones and lacks some. The data contain around 8,000 clones, 85% of them singletons. The sample consisted of primary lung tumor tissue. The V call is TRBV15, the J call TRBJ1-5, with 9 bases identical to TRBD1. This sequence was found in a donor at least 40 years old with non-small cell lung cancer. The CDR3 reads CATSRGSGQGHQPQHF. CDR3 nucleotides: TGTGCCACCAGCAGAGGAAGCGGACAGGGGCATCAGCCCCAGCATTTT.